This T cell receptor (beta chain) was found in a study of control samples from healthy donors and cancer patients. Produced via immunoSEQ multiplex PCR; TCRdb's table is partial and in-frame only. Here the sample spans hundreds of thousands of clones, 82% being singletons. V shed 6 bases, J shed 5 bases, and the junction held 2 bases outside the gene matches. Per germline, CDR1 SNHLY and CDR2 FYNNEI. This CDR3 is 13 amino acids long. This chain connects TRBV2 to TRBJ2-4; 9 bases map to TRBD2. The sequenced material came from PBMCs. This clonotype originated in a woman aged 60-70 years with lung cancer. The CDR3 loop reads CASRTSGENIQYF. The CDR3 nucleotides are TGTGCCAGCAGGACTAGCGGAGAAAACATTCAGTACTTC.